The entry below describes one TCR beta chain. TCRdb reprocessed the 5' RACE reads via MiXCR and lists one record per CDR3 protein. The sample has approximately 250,000 distinct CDR3 sequences, 6.5% seen once. This record belongs to a study of identical twins. Another study also made use of these data, one on T cells expressing NK-cell markers.

The specimen was CD8+ T cells sorted from blood. The clonotype was recovered from a woman under 30 in good health.

The CDR3 DNA follows: TGTGCCAGCAGCCGATCCCTAGACAGACCATTACGCACAGATACGCAGTATTTT. Protein sequence: CASSRSLDRPLRTDTQYF. The V gene is TRBV9, the J gene TRBJ2-3; D is possibly TRBD1 (5 bases). The CDR3 loop spans 18 amino acids. CDR1 is SGDLS, CDR2 YYNGEE, per germline. The V gene lost 4 bases and the J gene lost 1 base, with 22 bases spanning the gap.